This TCR beta chain was retrieved from a study of CD4 T cells in relation to SARS-CoV-2 and coronaviruses. Study context: PBMCs were cultured with antigen for around nine days before TCR beta sequencing.

Worth noting for this clone: Its cognate antigen is unknown.

The method was immunoSEQ multiplex PCR; TCRdb's version includes in-frame clones alone and lacks a portion of them. The data contain tens of thousands of clones, around 80% of them seen just once; the ten biggest clones take up 2.8%. Sorted naive or memory CD4+ cells met CEF peptides for over 8 days. General study findings and limits: Compared with monoreactive clones, crossreactive clones showed significantly weaker SARS-CoV-2 expansion. Samples before the pandemic and after infection were not matched within any donor.

The V and J ends lost 0 bases and 3 bases, in that order; junction bases with no gene match: 6. The germline V gene has CDR1 SGHRS and CDR2 YFSETQ. CDR3 length: 16 residues. The TCR sequence derives from an adult with COVID-19. This chain links TRBV5-1 with TRBJ1-3, with TRBD1 matching over 7 bases. Sequenced input: memory CD4+ T cells from PBMCs, cultured in vitro. The DNA for the CDR3 is TGCGCCAGCAGCTTGGCGGGACAGAGCCTTGGAAACACCATATATTTT. Protein product: CASSLAGQSLGNTIYF.